The 3 T cell receptor beta chains below were found in one sample sequenced in a study of T cell responses to AZD1222 COVID-19 vaccine. TCRdb keeps only in-frame clones here, not all; method: immunoSEQ multiplex PCR. The table shows 100,000 or so clones, with around 87% occurring only once. Specimen: peripheral blood, collected on day 0 of MenACWY control vaccination. Source of these receptors: an adult in good health.

The CDR3 loop is CASSPLDWVGNEKLFF. For the CDR3, the DNA is TGTGCCAGCAGCCCCTTAGACTGGGTTGGTAATGAAAAACTGTTTTTT. The V and J genes are TRBV11-2 and TRBJ1-4; D not certain. CDR3 length equals 16 residues. Trimming cost V 5 bases and J 4 bases, with 17 bases left between them. Germline V gives CDR1 SGHAT, CDR2 FQNNGV.

The chain uses TRBV7-2 and TRBJ2-7; D assignment may be TRBD1 or TRBD2 (5 bases each). The CDR3 runs to 15 residues. Germline CDR1 and CDR2: SGHTA and FQGNSA. V lost 4 bases and J 0 bases, leaving 13 bases between the germline ends. CDR3 bases: TGTGCCAGCAGCTCGGGGACGGTAAGCTCCTACGAGCAGTACTTC. It translates to CASSSGTVSSYEQYF.

The chain couples TRBV7-2 to TRBJ2-3; D gene uncertain. The CDR3 consists of 14 residues. Per germline, CDR1 SGHTA and CDR2 FQGNSA. Between the trimmed V and J ends, which lost 5 bases and 0 bases, there was a span of 9 bases. The CDR3 sequence: CASSLPPSTDTQYF. CDR3 nucleotide sequence: TGTGCCAGCAGCCTCCCCCCTAGCACAGATACGCAGTATTTT. Complete variable domain (other parts from reference TRBV7-2 and TRBJ2-3): GAGVSQSPSNKVTEKGKDVELRCDPISGHTALYWYRQSLGQGLEFLIYFQGNSAPDKSGLPSDRFSAERTGGSVSTLTIQRTQQEDSAVYLCASSLPPSTDTQYFGPGTRLTVL.